Listed below are T cell receptor beta chains from one sample, sequenced in a study of human T cells and chemical hapten exposure. Using its own MiXCR run on the RACE reads, TCRdb lists one record per CDR3 protein. The sample includes about 110,000 distinct CDR3 sequences, approximately 8.8% of them seen just once. Specimen: whole blood, collected in connection with sensitization to the hapten diphenylcyclopropenone (DPC). The receptors here all came from a woman aged 40-49 years with alopecia areata. Some clones in this sample may be carry-over from other donors' samples. Each CDR3 is given with its conserved first and last residue. Each record gives: J gene, V gene, D gene, clone size, CDR3 DNA, CDR3 protein. D genes are given only for firm matches. For some rows the clone size is stated as once, few or many, or as a class when expanded; others skip it.

J: TRBJ1-2
V: TRBV18
D: TRBD1
size: once
DNA: TGTGCCAGCTCACCGGTCCGAACAGGGGAGAATGGCTACACCTTC
CDR3: CASSPVRTGENGYTF

J: TRBJ2-2
V: TRBV5-1
D: NA
size: NA
DNA: TGCGCCAGCAGCCCCGGGGGTCGGACGAACACCGGGGAGCTGTTTTTT
CDR3: CASSPGGRTNTGELFF

J: TRBJ2-7
V: TRBV27
D: TRBD2
size: many
DNA: TGTGCCAGCAGTCCGACGGGACTAGCTGGCTACGAGCAGTACTTC
CDR3: CASSPTGLAGYEQYF

J: TRBJ1-2
V: TRBV10-1
D: NA
size: many
DNA: TGCGCCAGCAGTGGAACAGGGCGAACTAACTATGGCTACACCTTC
CDR3: CASSGTGRTNYGYTF

J: TRBJ2-4
V: TRBV21-1
D: NA
size: NA
DNA: TGTGCCAGCTGTTACAGGGATTCCAAAAACATTCAGTACTTC
CDR3: CASCYRDSKNIQYF

J: TRBJ1-1
V: TRBV29-1
D: NA
size: many
DNA: TGCAGCGTTGAAGATCAGGGTAGGGCAAGGGCTTTCTTT
CDR3: CSVEDQGRARAFF

J: TRBJ1-2
V: TRBV27
D: NA
size: few
DNA: TGTGCCAGCAGTCCTCCACAGGGAGGGTCCAGCTATGGCTACACCTTC
CDR3: CASSPPQGGSSYGYTF

J: TRBJ1-3
V: TRBV11-2
D: NA
size: few
DNA: TGTGCCAGCAGCTTAGTAGGGGGGATCCTAGGAAACACCATATATTTT
CDR3: CASSLVGGILGNTIYF

J: TRBJ1-1
V: TRBV27
D: TRBD1
size: few
DNA: TGTGCCAGCAGTTTAAGGACAGGAACCTTTCACACTGAAGCTTTCTTT
CDR3: CASSLRTGTFHTEAFF

J: TRBJ2-1
V: TRBV7-8
D: TRBD1
size: many
DNA: TGTGCCAGCAGCAACTCCGGGACAGGGGCTAACAATGAGCAGTTCTTC
CDR3: CASSNSGTGANNEQFF

J: TRBJ2-1
V: TRBV2
D: NA
size: NA
DNA: TGTGCCAGCAGTCTTCACAGTGAGCAGTTCTTC
CDR3: CASSLHSEQFF